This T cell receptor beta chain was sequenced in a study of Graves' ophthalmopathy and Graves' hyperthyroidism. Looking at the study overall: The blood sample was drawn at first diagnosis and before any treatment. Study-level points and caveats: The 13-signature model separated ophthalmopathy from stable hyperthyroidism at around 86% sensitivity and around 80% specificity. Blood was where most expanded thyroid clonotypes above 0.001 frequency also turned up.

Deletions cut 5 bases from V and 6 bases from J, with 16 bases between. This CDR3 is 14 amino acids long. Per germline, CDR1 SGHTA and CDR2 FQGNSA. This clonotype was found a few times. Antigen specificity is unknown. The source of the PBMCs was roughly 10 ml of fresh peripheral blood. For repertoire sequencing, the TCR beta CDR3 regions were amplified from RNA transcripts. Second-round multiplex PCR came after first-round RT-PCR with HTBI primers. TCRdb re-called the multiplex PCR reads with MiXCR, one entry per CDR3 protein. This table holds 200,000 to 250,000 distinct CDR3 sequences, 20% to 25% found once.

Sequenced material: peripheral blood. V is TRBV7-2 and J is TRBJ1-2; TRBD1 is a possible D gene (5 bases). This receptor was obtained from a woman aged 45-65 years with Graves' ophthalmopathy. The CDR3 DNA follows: TGTGCCAGCAGCGACAGTTTGGGCGGAGATGGCTACACCTTC. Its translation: CASSDSLGGDGYTF.